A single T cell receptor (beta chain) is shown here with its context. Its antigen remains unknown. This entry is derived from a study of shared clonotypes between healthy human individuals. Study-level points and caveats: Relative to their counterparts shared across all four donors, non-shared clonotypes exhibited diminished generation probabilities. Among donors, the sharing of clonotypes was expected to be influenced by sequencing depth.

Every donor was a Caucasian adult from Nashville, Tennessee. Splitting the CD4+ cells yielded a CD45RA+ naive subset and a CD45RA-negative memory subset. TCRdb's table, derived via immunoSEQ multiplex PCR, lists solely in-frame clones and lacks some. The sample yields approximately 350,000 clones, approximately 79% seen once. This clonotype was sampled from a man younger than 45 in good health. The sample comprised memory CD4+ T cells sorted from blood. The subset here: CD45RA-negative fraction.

This chain's CDR3 is CASSVTIEREWYNEQFF. DNA for the CDR3: TGTGCCAGCAGCGTGACGATTGAGCGGGAGTGGTACAATGAGCAGTTCTTC. The chain is built from TRBV9 and TRBJ2-1; 8 positions agree with TRBD2. The V and J ends lost 2 bases and 4 bases, in that order; junction bases with no gene match: 11. CDR1 is SGDLS and CDR2 is YYNGEE in the germline V gene. The CDR3 is made up of 17 amino acids.